Below are 28 T cell receptor beta chains sequenced from a single sample in a study of CD8+ T cells in alopecia areata. It was cDNA, reverse transcribed from extracted RNA, that served as the sequencing template. Assay: immunoSEQ multiplex PCR; the TCRdb copy retains only in-frame clones and omits some. The sample carries more than 95,000 clones, 35% to 40% recorded once. Sequenced material: CD4+ T cells sorted from blood. The receptor source for this set is a human donor with alopecia areata.

The table lists this clone with a count of one. The chain employs TRBV5-1 and TRBJ2-5, with D possibly matching TRBD2 (6 bases). CDR1 and CDR2 (germline): SGHRS, YFSETQ. The ends were cut back, 2 bases at V and 3 bases at J, with 17 bases in the middle. The CDR3 consists of 16 residues. The CDR3 DNA sequence: TGCGCCAGCAGCTTCGCGGGATACGGGGGAAAAGAGACCCAGTACTTC. Amino acid sequence: CASSFAGYGGKETQYF.

This clone was recorded a few times. J is TRBJ1-6 and V is TRBV29-1; D not certain. Germline V gene sequence: CDR1 SQVTM, CDR2 ANQGSEA. V lost 7 bases and J 7 bases, leaving 17 bases between the germline ends. The CDR3 length is 14 residues. CDR3 bases: TGCAGCGCTCGGACGTCAGGCCGAAATTCACCCCTCCACTTT. This codes for CSARTSGRNSPLHF.

The chain carries TRBV4-3 and TRBJ2-7, with 9 bases fitting TRBD1. Germline CDR1 LGHNA, CDR2 YSLEER. The CDR3 is made up of 15 amino acids. Trimming at V came to 4 bases and at J to 3 bases, leaving 7 bases not matched to a gene. Here the CDR3 reads CASSRGGQGSYEQYF. DNA of the CDR3: TGCGCCAGCAGCCGGGGGGGACAGGGAAGCTACGAGCAGTACTTC.

This clone has more than one count but fewer than ten. The gene calls are TRBV5-1 and TRBJ1-3; no firm D call. The V end lost 4 bases, the J end lost 0 bases, and 8 bases lay between the germline ends. Looked up from germline, CDR1 is SGHRS and CDR2 is YFSETQ. The CDR3 is 14 residues long. This CDR3 is CASSGGGSGNTIYF. The CDR3 bases are TGCGCCAGCAGCGGCGGAGGCTCTGGAAACACCATATATTTT.

This clone was counted only a few times. The V and J genes are TRBV27 and TRBJ2-3; D is unresolved. The CDR3 has 13 residues. Germline-derived CDR1 and CDR2 are MNHEY and SMNVEV (reference sequence). The V end lost 2 bases, the J end lost 5 bases, and 8 bases lay between the germline ends. The CDR3 protein is CASSLQERDTQYF. Here the CDR3 DNA reads TGTGCCAGCAGTTTACAGGAACGAGATACGCAGTATTTT.

V usage is TRBV29-1 and J usage is TRBJ2-7; 9 bases are shared with TRBD1. Trimming took 1 base from V and 3 from J; bases not matched to a gene: 7. CDR1 is SQVTM and CDR2 is ANQGSEA in the germline V gene. This CDR3 comprises 15 residues. This chain's CDR3 is CSVEAGTGSNYEQYF. The CDR3 DNA sequence: TGCAGCGTTGAAGCCGGGACAGGGTCGAACTACGAGCAGTACTTC.

This rearrangement joins TRBV6-5 to TRBJ2-3; no clear D. In germline, CDR1 is MNHEY, CDR2 SVGAGI. The CDR3 is 16 residues long. The V end was cut by 0 bases, the J end by 1 base, with 11 bases between. CDR3 sequence reads: CASSYSMVLGTDTQYF. In DNA, the CDR3 is TGTGCCAGCAGTTACTCAATGGTTTTGGGCACAGATACGCAGTATTTT.

This chain uses TRBV5-1 with TRBJ2-7; perhaps D is TRBD1 or TRBD2 (6 bases each). CDR3 length: 15 residues. Deletions cut 1 base from V and 2 bases from J, with 13 bases between. Looked up from germline, CDR1 is SGHRS and CDR2 is YFSETQ. The DNA of the CDR3 is TGCGCCAGCAGCTTGCTTCCGGGGGCCACCTACGAGCAGTACTTC. Translation gives CASSLLPGATYEQYF.

This chain links TRBV7-3 with TRBJ1-2; D gene ambiguous. Deletions cut 1 base from V and 2 bases from J, with 5 bases between. CDR1 is SGHTA and CDR2 is FQGTGA in the germline V gene. This CDR3 region has 13 residues. CDR3 in DNA: TGTGCCAGCAGCTTAATGGGAAACTATGGCTACACCTTC. Its translation is CASSLMGNYGYTF.

This clone has a handful of counts. This sequence joins TRBV15 and TRBJ1-5; D uncertain. CDR3 length: 14 residues. The germline gives CDR1 LNHNV, CDR2 YYDKDF (reference sequence). V lost 4 bases and J 5 bases, leaving 12 bases between the germline ends. The CDR3 loop is CATSTADGDQPQHF. In DNA form, the CDR3 reads TGTGCCACCAGCACGGCAGACGGCGATCAGCCCCAGCATTTT.

This CDR3 reads CAWSVSGLGGYTF. The CDR3 nucleotides are TGTGCCTGGAGTGTGTCGGGATTAGGGGGCTACACCTTC. The V and J genes are TRBV30 and TRBJ1-2; D remains ambiguous. Trimming pared 0 bases from V and 8 bases from J, leaving 13 bases between. CDR3 length: 13 residues. The germline gives CDR1 GTSNPN, CDR2 SVGIG (reference sequence).

This clone was counted many times. The V call is TRBV28, the J call TRBJ2-7, with 12 bases matching TRBD1. This CDR3 is built from 13 residues. After removal of 7 bases from V and 6 bases from J, the junction contained 4 bases not matched to a gene. Germline loops: CDR1 MDHEN, CDR2 SYDVKM. The CDR3 DNA is TGTGCCAGCACTCTGGGACAGGGGGCCGAGCAGTACTTC. Its protein is CASTLGQGAEQYF.

This clone was observed a handful of times. V usage is TRBV7-8 and J usage is TRBJ2-7; TRBD2 aligns across 10 bases. Per the germline V gene, CDR1 is SGHVS and CDR2 is FQNEAQ. This CDR3 is built from 16 residues. J lost 6 bases, V lost 2 bases, and 10 bases had no gene match. The CDR3 here is CASSLLAGGEEGEQYF. The DNA of the CDR3 is TGTGCCAGCAGCTTATTAGCGGGAGGAGAAGAAGGCGAGCAGTACTTC.

This clone has a handful of counts. The rearrangement links TRBV29-1 to TRBJ2-3; 11 nucleotides align to TRBD1. The CDR3 loop spans 15 amino acids. Germline CDR1 is SQVTM and CDR2 is ANQGSEA. V lost 7 bases, J lost 3 bases, and 9 bases stayed unmatched. The CDR3 nucleotides are TGCAGCGCCGCCCCGGACAGGGGGCTAACAGATACGCAGTATTTT. It encodes CSAAPDRGLTDTQYF.

This clone showed up just a few times. The chain has TRBV5-1 and TRBJ2-1; 7 bases agree with TRBD1. This CDR3 has 14 amino acids. With V trimmed by 3 bases and J by 5 bases, 5 bases remained unmatched. Germline V gene sequence: CDR1 SGHRS, CDR2 YFSETQ. The CDR3 loop is CASSSGQYHNEQFF. CDR3 DNA: TGCGCCAGCAGCTCGGGACAGTACCACAATGAGCAGTTCTTC.

This sequence joins TRBV7-3 and TRBJ2-4; D may correspond to TRBD1 or TRBD2 (6 bases each). Germline CDR1 SGHTA, CDR2 FQGTGA. V was pared by 2 bases and J by 1 base, with 15 bases between. The CDR3 extends over 17 amino acids. The CDR3 loop is CASSLRGQSSAKNIQYF. CDR3 DNA: TGTGCCAGCAGCTTACGGGGGCAGTCCTCCGCCAAAAACATTCAGTACTTC.

This clone was counted only a few times. The chain joins TRBV23-1 to TRBJ2-7; 7 nucleotides line up with TRBD1. TRBV23-1 is noted as an ORF with a role that remains uncertain. The CDR3 runs 14 residues. V gave up 4 bases and J gave up 1 base; unmatched junction bases: 4. CDR3 in amino acids: CASSPRQGSYEQYF. The CDR3 DNA is TGCGCCAGCAGTCCCCGACAGGGATCCTACGAGCAGTACTTC.

This clone was seen a handful of times. The V and J genes are TRBV30 and TRBJ2-7; possible D gene TRBD1, 6 bases. Germline values: CDR1 GTSNPN, CDR2 SVGIG (reference sequence). Trimming cost V 4 bases and J 6 bases, with 16 bases left between them. The CDR3 consists of 13 residues. The CDR3 is CAWNRDRNREQYF. CDR3 bases: TGTGCCTGGAATCGAGACAGGAACCGCGAGCAGTACTTC.

The rearrangement joins TRBV30 to TRBJ2-7; D is unresolved. With 0 bases removed from V and 7 bases from J, the gap between germline ends came to 7 bases. Per the germline V gene, CDR1 is GTSNPN and CDR2 is SVGIG (reference sequence). The CDR3 spans 11 residues. CDR3 DNA sequence: TGTGCCTGGAGTGTAGTTGGTGAGCAGTACTTC. This codes for CAWSVVGEQYF.

V usage is TRBV29-1 and J usage is TRBJ2-7, with TRBD2 matching over 9 bases. CDR3 size: 12 residues. From germline, CDR1 is SQVTM and CDR2 ANQGSEA. Trimming removed 1 base from V and 5 bases from J; junction bases left unmatched: 0. CDR3 sequence reads: CSVEVAGDEQYF. CDR3 bases: TGCAGCGTTGAAGTAGCGGGGGACGAGCAGTACTTC.

The chain is built from TRBV7-2 and TRBJ2-1; D is perhaps TRBD2 (6 bases). The germline V and J ends were trimmed by 5 bases and 10 bases, with 15 bases remaining between them. In germline, CDR1 is SGHTA, CDR2 FQGNSA. There are 13 residues in the CDR3. CDR3 bases: TGTGCCAGCAGCGCCGGGACTGACGGAGAGCAGTTCTTC. This codes for CASSAGTDGEQFF.

The sample holds a few counts of this clone. CDR3 amino acids: CASSLDRRNTGELFF. In DNA, the CDR3 is TGTGCCAGCAGTTTAGACAGACGAAACACCGGGGAGCTGTTTTTT. V is TRBV27 and J is TRBJ2-2; maybe TRBD1 (5 bases). The CDR3 is made up of 15 amino acids. V lost 2 bases, J lost 2 bases, and 9 bases lay in between. Germline values: CDR1 MNHEY, CDR2 SMNVEV (reference sequence).

This clone occurred a few times. This sequence joins TRBV28 and TRBJ1-1; the D is unclear. The CDR3 is 16 residues long. CDR1 is MDHEN, CDR2 SYDVKM, per germline. V lost 5 bases and J lost 4, with 20 bases in between. Here the CDR3 DNA reads TGTGCCAGCAGTACCAACTCCGCGGCGAAAGGCACTGAAGCTTTCTTT. Translation: CASSTNSAAKGTEAFF. The complete variable domain, with remaining parts taken from reference TRBV28 and TRBJ1-1, reads DVKVTQSSRYLVKRTGEKVFLECVQDMDHENMFWYRQDPGLGLRLIYFSYDVKMKEKGDIPEGYSVSREKKERFSLILESASTNQTSMYLCASSTNSAAKGTEAFFGQGTRLTVV.

J is TRBJ2-1 and V is TRBV29-1; D unclear. V lost 6 bases to trimming and J lost 6 bases, with 21 bases between them. The CDR3 is 15 amino acids. CDR1 is SQVTM, CDR2 ANQGSEA, per germline. CDR3 region: CSVPARPTNPNEQFF. The CDR3, as DNA: TGCAGCGTGCCCGCCCGGCCCACGAACCCCAATGAGCAGTTCTTC.

V and J are TRBV29-1 and TRBJ2-7; D is perhaps TRBD1 (6 bases). Germline V gene data show CDR1 as SQVTM and CDR2 as ANQGSEA. The CDR3 consists of 12 residues. Trimming shortened V by 6 bases and J by 7 bases, and 16 bases separated the two germline ends. The DNA of the CDR3 is TGCAGCGTACTTAGGCATCAGGGGGAGCAGTACTTC. It specifies CSVLRHQGEQYF.

The chain carries TRBV28 and TRBJ2-5; the D gene is possibly TRBD2 (6 bases). The V end lost 6 bases, the J end lost 5 bases, and 19 bases lay between the germline ends. CDR1 is MDHEN and CDR2 is SYDVKM in the germline V gene. CDR3 length equals 15 residues. CDR3: CASSPVGSGLETQYF. The CDR3 nucleotides are TGTGCCAGCAGCCCAGTCGGGAGCGGCTTGGAGACCCAGTACTTC.

The chain combines TRBV4-3 with TRBJ2-7; 8 bases are a match to TRBD1. V dropped 3 bases and J dropped 6; count of bases not matched to a gene: 7. There are 14 residues in the CDR3. Germline-derived CDR1 and CDR2 are LGHNA and YSLEER. CDR3 coding DNA: TGCGCCAGCAGCCATCACAACAGGGGGAGCGAGCAGTACTTC. Amino acids: CASSHHNRGSEQYF.

This clone has only a few counts. This chain uses TRBV29-1 with TRBJ2-7; the match to TRBD2 covers 7 bases. The CDR3 is 16 amino acids. Germline CDR1 and CDR2: SQVTM and ANQGSEA. J was trimmed by 2 bases and V by 3 bases; bases with no gene match: 13. The CDR3 DNA reads as TGCAGCGTTGAGTTTCTGGGGGAGGGGCGCCCCTACGAGCAGTACTTC. Protein product: CSVEFLGEGRPYEQYF.